This T cell receptor (beta chain) originates from a study of T cells in Graves' hyperthyroidism and ophthalmopathy. From RNA transcripts, TCR beta CDR3 regions were amplified. In the first-round RT-PCR of the TCR CDR3, the HTBI primer set was used. MiXCR, applied by TCRdb to the multiplex PCR reads, yields one record per CDR3 protein. There are 450,000 to 700,000 distinct CDR3 sequences in the sample; 35% to 55% occur only once, and around 19% lies in the top ten. CDR3 size: 16 residues. The V and J ends lost 3 bases and 6 bases respectively, with 20 bases between them. In germline, CDR1 is ENHRY, CDR2 SYGVKD.

This TCR came from an adult woman with Graves' disease, either hyperthyroidism or ophthalmopathy (not recorded which). V and J are TRBV10-3 and TRBJ1-1; D remains unclear. The sequenced material came from peripheral blood or thyroid tissue (not recorded which). CDR3 residues: CAISEDGGSLVSEAFF. In DNA, the CDR3 is TGTGCCATCAGTGAAGATGGTGGCAGCTTAGTGTCTGAAGCTTTCTTT.